This T cell receptor (beta chain) was observed in a study of blood T cell repertoires in COVID-19. The germline V gene encodes CDR1 KGHSH and CDR2 LQKENI. The CDR3 sequence is 16 residues long. Trimming cost V 4 bases and J 3 bases, with 18 bases left between them. In the authors' methods: It was from reference gene primer amplification that nucleated cell counts were estimated. The table came from immunoSEQ multiplex PCR; TCRdb's copy has only in-frame clones and leaves some out. V and J calls and clone size follow that table, whereas D and trimming were derived from the DNA. This repertoire shows 100,000 to 150,000 clones, around 82% found once; its top ten account for about an eighth.

The chain couples TRBV18 to TRBJ1-2; D uncertain. The sample was peripheral blood. The receptor comes from a young woman who had recovered from COVID-19. The CDR3 sequence: CASSLSISKSDYGYTF. The CDR3 DNA is TGTGCCAGCTCACTATCCATTTCCAAGTCAGACTATGGCTACACCTTC.